Listed below are T cell receptor beta chains from one sample, sequenced in a study of blood T cell repertoires in COVID-19. Clones were read by immunoSEQ multiplex PCR, and TCRdb kept only the in-frame ones, dropping some. The table shows about 49,000 clones, with more than 75% occurring only once. Sequencing was done on a sample of peripheral blood. All receptors derive from a woman of 80 years or more with COVID-19, enrolled during active disease. The CDR3 runs from the conserved cysteine through the conserved F or W. A D gene is named only where the DNA matches it firmly. Clone size, where shown, is once, few, many, or a class for clones that have expanded.

d_gene	abundance	v_gene	j_gene	CDR3aa	CDR3nt
TRBD2	NA	TRBV5-1	TRBJ2-5	CASRPITGGLKTQYF	TGCGCCAGCAGACCAATCACGGGGGGGCTAAAGACCCAGTACTTC
NA	NA	TRBV14	TRBJ2-7	CASSPPSTYEQYF	TGTGCCAGCAGCCCACCCTCTACCTACGAGCAGTACTTC
TRBD1	NA	TRBV19	TRBJ1-1	CASSPTGTRREAFF	TGTGCCAGTAGTCCGACAGGGACCCGACGGGAAGCTTTCTTT
NA	NA	TRBV18	TRBJ1-4	CASSLNRVYEKLFF	TGTGCCAGCTCACTTAACAGGGTGTATGAAAAACTGTTTTTT
TRBD1	once	TRBV6-5	TRBJ2-7	CASSYSVRGYEQYF	TGTGCCAGCAGTTACTCGGTCAGGGGGTACGAGCAGTACTTC
TRBD1	NA	TRBV7-9	TRBJ2-5	CASSWTGEETQYF	TGTGCCAGCAGCTGGACAGGGGAAGAGACCCAGTACTTC
NA	NA	TRBV3-1/TRBV3-2	TRBJ1-1	CASSQEPREAFF	TGTGCCAGCAGCCAAGAACCGAGGGAAGCTTTCTTT
NA	NA	TRBV20-1	TRBJ1-1	CSTDTEAFF	TGCAGTACTGACACTGAAGCTTTCTTT
TRBD1	once	TRBV7-9	TRBJ2-1	CASSLTGLGEQFF	TGTGCCAGCAGCTTGACAGGGCTAGGTGAGCAGTTCTTC
TRBD2	once	TRBV29-1	TRBJ2-5	CSVHRGGEETQYF	TGCAGCGTCCACCGGGGGGGGGAAGAGACCCAGTACTTC
TRBD1	once	TRBV2	TRBJ1-2	CASRRQGAVGGYTF	TGTGCCAGCAGGAGACAGGGGGCGGTCGGTGGCTACACCTTC
NA	NA	TRBV19	TRBJ1-2	CASKGVFNYGYTF	TGTGCCAGTAAAGGGGTTTTTAACTATGGCTACACCTTC
NA	NA	TRBV28	TRBJ2-3	CASSPRGRASDTQYF	TGTGCCAGCAGTCCCCGAGGCAGGGCCTCAGATACGCAGTATTTT
NA	NA	TRBV18	TRBJ1-1	CASSPSIGTEAFF	TGTGCCAGCTCACCATCAATCGGGACTGAAGCTTTCTTT
NA	NA	TRBV5-1	TRBJ1-2	CASSLEGDNYGYTF	TGCGCCAGCAGCTTGGAGGGGGACAACTATGGCTACACCTTC
NA	NA	TRBV4-2	TRBJ1-1	CASSQAGANTEAFF	TGTGCCAGCAGCCAAGCCGGAGCGAACACTGAAGCTTTCTTT
NA	NA	TRBV6-5	TRBJ1-4	CASSYSLGGEKLFF	TGTGCCAGCAGTTACTCTCTAGGGGGTGAAAAACTGTTTTTT
NA	NA	TRBV30	TRBJ1-3	CAWSAGTGNTIYF	TGTGCCTGGAGTGCGGGGACTGGAAACACCATATATTTT
NA	medium-sized	TRBV12-3/TRBV12-4	TRBJ2-3	CASRENTDTQYF	TGTGCCAGCAGAGAGAACACAGATACGCAGTATTTT
NA	NA	TRBV29-1	TRBJ1-1	CSVAQEPNTEAFF	TGCAGCGTTGCCCAGGAACCTAACACTGAAGCTTTCTTT
NA	NA	TRBV11-2	TRBJ2-4	CASGWTEINIQYF	TGTGCCAGCGGATGGACAGAAATAAACATTCAGTACTTC
NA	NA	TRBV3-1/TRBV3-2	TRBJ2-1	CASFSGGTRGEQFF	TGTGCCAGTTTTAGCGGCGGTACGCGGGGTGAGCAGTTCTTC
TRBD1	NA	TRBV6-5	TRBJ2-7	CASSSGTGKREQYF	TGTGCCAGCAGTTCTGGGACAGGGAAAAGGGAGCAGTACTTC
NA	NA	TRBV27	TRBJ2-7	CTAGQYREQYF	TGCACCGCAGGACAGTATCGCGAGCAGTACTTC